This T cell receptor (beta chain) was retrieved from a study of T cells in localized non-small cell lung cancer. This clone came up once. Libraries were prepared by immunoSEQ multiplex PCR; TCRdb keeps only in-frame clonotypes and omits some of them. The table lists about 130,000 clones, 80% to 90% of them singletons. The sequence was collected from an older female donor with stage I lung adenocarcinoma. The sample in question was peripheral blood, obtained before any cancer treatment.

The CDR3 region has the DNA TGTGCCAGCAGCTCCGTCACTAGCGGGAGGGCCCAGGACGAGCAGTTCTTC. It is translated as CASSSVTSGRAQDEQFF. J is TRBJ2-1 and V is TRBV5-6, with 13 nucleotides matching TRBD2. Germline trimming cut 3 bases from V and 10 bases from J; bases unmatched to any gene: 13. Germline V gene lookup returns CDR1 SGHDT and CDR2 YYEEEE. This CDR3 contains 17 residues.